A selection of T cell receptor beta chains follows, all from one sample in a study of blood T cell repertoires in COVID-19. The table came from immunoSEQ multiplex PCR; TCRdb's copy has only in-frame clones and leaves some out. Of 30,000 to 35,000 clones listed, about nine tenths are singletons. The sample consisted of peripheral blood. These receptors were collected from a human donor with active COVID-19. The donor label of this sample is uncertain. Each CDR3 is given with its conserved first and last residue. The D gene is left open where the match is weak. A clone size is listed for some rows: how often the clone was seen (once, few, many), or a class if it is expanded.

CDR3: CASSLLTGFYGYTF; DNA: TGTGCCAGCAGCTTATTGACAGGCTTCTATGGCTACACCTTC; D: .; V: TRBV7-9; size: .; J: TRBJ1-2
CDR3: CAISEKNRGMTEAFF; DNA: TGTGCCATCAGTGAAAAAAACAGGGGAATGACTGAAGCTTTCTTT; D: TRBD1; V: TRBV10-3; size: .; J: TRBJ1-1
CDR3: CAWTSLSRVTYEQYF; DNA: TGTGCCTGGACTTCTCTTTCCCGAGTCACCTACGAGCAGTACTTC; D: .; V: TRBV30; size: .; J: TRBJ2-7
CDR3: CASSPRAGTGELFF; DNA: TGTGCCAGCAGTCCCCGTGCCGGGACCGGGGAGCTGTTTTTT; D: .; V: TRBV6-5; size: .; J: TRBJ2-2
CDR3: CASSISGGVYNEQFF; DNA: TGTGCCAGCAGCATTAGCGGGGGAGTTTACAATGAGCAGTTCTTC; D: TRBD2; V: TRBV7-3; size: .; J: TRBJ2-1
CDR3: CASSQCGRVIRTNEKLFF; DNA: TGCGCCAGCAGTCAATGCGGCAGGGTCATACGAACTAATGAAAAACTGTTTTTT; D: .; V: TRBV23-1; size: .; J: TRBJ1-4
CDR3: CASSVVFPVGEQYF; DNA: TGTGCCAGCAGCGTAGTATTCCCGGTCGGCGAGCAGTACTTC; D: .; V: TRBV9; size: .; J: TRBJ2-7
CDR3: CASSADRGSNNEQFF; DNA: TGTGCCAGCAGCGCAGACAGGGGTTCGAACAATGAGCAGTTCTTC; D: TRBD1; V: TRBV7-2; size: .; J: TRBJ2-1
CDR3: CASSPTSSDTQYF; DNA: TGTGCCAGCTCACCGACTAGCTCAGATACGCAGTATTTT; D: TRBD2; V: TRBV18; size: .; J: TRBJ2-3
CDR3: CASGRTDRAKSYTF; DNA: TGTGCCAGCGGAAGGACGGACAGGGCTAAGAGCTACACCTTC; D: TRBD1; V: TRBV27; size: .; J: TRBJ1-2
CDR3: CASSLAPGGTYEQYF; DNA: TGTGCCAGCAGCTTAGCCCCGGGGGGGACCTACGAGCAGTACTTC; D: TRBD2; V: TRBV7-8; size: .; J: TRBJ2-7
CDR3: CAWTYPGTGTRGYTF; DNA: TGTGCCTGGACCTACCCCGGGACAGGGACGCGCGGCTACACCTTC; D: TRBD1; V: TRBV30; size: .; J: TRBJ1-2
CDR3: CASSQDGRGWNTEAFF; DNA: TGCGCCAGCAGCCAAGATGGCAGGGGTTGGAACACTGAAGCTTTCTTT; D: .; V: TRBV4-3; size: .; J: TRBJ1-1
CDR3: CASSTMYEQYF; DNA: TGTGCCAGCAGCACCATGTACGAGCAGTACTTC; D: .; V: TRBV21-1; size: .; J: TRBJ2-7
CDR3: CASSLGSTGEFEKLFF; DNA: TGCGCCAGCAGCTTGGGATCGACAGGGGAATTTGAAAAACTGTTTTTT; D: TRBD1; V: TRBV5-1; size: once; J: TRBJ1-4
CDR3: CASSQVEVNTEAFF; DNA: TGTGCCAGCAGCCAAGTTGAGGTGAACACTGAAGCTTTCTTT; D: .; V: TRBV3-1/TRBV3-2; size: .; J: TRBJ1-1
CDR3: CASSLGLAGANQETQYF; DNA: TGCGCCAGCAGCTTGGGACTAGCGGGAGCCAACCAAGAGACCCAGTACTTC; D: TRBD2; V: TRBV5-1; size: .; J: TRBJ2-5
CDR3: CASRAQTGPSNQPQHF; DNA: TGTGCCAGCAGAGCACAGACCGGCCCTAGCAATCAGCCCCAGCATTTT; D: .; V: TRBV7-8; size: .; J: TRBJ1-5
CDR3: CASRYTGTGNEKLFF; DNA: TGTGCCAGCAGATATACCGGGACAGGAAATGAAAAACTGTTTTTT; D: TRBD1; V: TRBV7-9; size: .; J: TRBJ1-4
CDR3: CASSYWGEWQFF; DNA: TGTGCCAGCAGTTACTGGGGCGAATGGCAGTTCTTC; D: .; V: TRBV6-2/TRBV6-3; size: .; J: TRBJ2-1
CDR3: CSVAGGGQPQHF; DNA: TGCAGCGTTGCGGGGGGGGGTCAGCCCCAGCATTTT; D: .; V: TRBV29-1; size: .; J: TRBJ1-5
CDR3: CASSERSSSYGYTF; DNA: TGTGCCAGCAGTGAACGGAGCAGCTCCTATGGCTACACCTTC; D: .; V: TRBV6-1; size: .; J: TRBJ1-2
CDR3: CASSLVGTGEYEQYF; DNA: TGTGCCAGCAGCTTAGTAGGGACAGGGGAATACGAGCAGTACTTC; D: TRBD1; V: TRBV7-2; size: .; J: TRBJ2-7
CDR3: CASSLDQVYNEQFF; DNA: TGTGCCAGCAGCTTAGATCAGGTCTACAATGAGCAGTTCTTC; D: .; V: TRBV11-2; size: .; J: TRBJ2-1
CDR3: CASSLSGDRGYEQYF; DNA: TGTGCCAGCAGCCTAAGTGGGGACAGGGGCTACGAGCAGTACTTC; D: TRBD1; V: TRBV7-3; size: .; J: TRBJ2-7
CDR3: CASTAGTSQGSQYF; DNA: TGTGCCAGCACGGCAGGGACCTCCCAGGGGTCCCAGTACTTC; D: .; V: TRBV6-5; size: .; J: TRBJ2-5
CDR3: CASSLVGEDSGNTIYF; DNA: TGCGCCAGCAGCTTGGTAGGAGAGGACTCTGGAAACACCATATATTTT; D: .; V: TRBV5-1; size: .; J: TRBJ1-3
CDR3: CAWSLITGIGNQPQHF; DNA: TGTGCCTGGAGCCTAATCACAGGGATCGGCAATCAGCCCCAGCATTTT; D: .; V: TRBV30; size: .; J: TRBJ1-5
CDR3: CAWKGTRGNQPQHF; DNA: TGTGCCTGGAAAGGGACAAGAGGCAATCAGCCCCAGCATTTT; D: .; V: TRBV30; size: .; J: TRBJ1-5
CDR3: CASSYSGQGPYNEQFF; DNA: TGTGCCAGCAGTTACTCGGGGCAGGGTCCCTACAATGAGCAGTTCTTC; D: .; V: TRBV6-5; size: few; J: TRBJ2-1
CDR3: CASSYWEGNEQFF; DNA: TGTGCCAGCAGTTATTGGGAGGGCAATGAGCAGTTCTTC; D: TRBD2; V: TRBV6-2/TRBV6-3; size: once; J: TRBJ2-1
CDR3: CASSNRVTNGIGEQYF; DNA: TGTGCCAGCAGTAACAGGGTCACCAACGGGATAGGCGAGCAGTACTTC; D: .; V: TRBV28; size: .; J: TRBJ2-7
CDR3: CTSSPPRGNNEQYF; DNA: TGTACCAGCAGTCCCCCCCGGGGGAACAACGAGCAGTACTTC; D: .; V: TRBV28; size: .; J: TRBJ2-7
CDR3: CASSIDYGGRFYNEQFF; DNA: TGTGCCAGTAGTATAGACTACGGGGGGCGCTTCTACAATGAGCAGTTCTTC; D: .; V: TRBV19; size: few; J: TRBJ2-1
CDR3: CSVEARDRGTDTQYF; DNA: TGCAGCGTTGAAGCCCGGGACAGGGGTACAGATACGCAGTATTTT; D: TRBD1; V: TRBV29-1; size: .; J: TRBJ2-3
CDR3: CASSLMGQGRTKNIQYF; DNA: TGTGCCAGCAGTTTAATGGGGCAGGGAAGAACCAAAAACATTCAGTACTTC; D: .; V: TRBV27; size: .; J: TRBJ2-4
CDR3: CASNPPGQGADTQYF; DNA: TGTGCCAGCAACCCTCCGGGACAGGGGGCAGATACGCAGTATTTT; D: TRBD1; V: TRBV5-6; size: .; J: TRBJ2-3
CDR3: CASSVAKSTDTQYF; DNA: TGTGCCAGCAGCGTAGCCAAATCCACAGATACGCAGTATTTT; D: .; V: TRBV9; size: few; J: TRBJ2-3
CDR3: CARGTQLAKNIQYF; DNA: TGTGCCAGGGGGACACAACTAGCCAAAAACATTCAGTACTTC; D: .; V: TRBV7-9; size: .; J: TRBJ2-4
CDR3: CASSLTAGTSGQWEQFF; DNA: TGTGCCAGCAGCTTAACGGCCGGGACTAGCGGCCAATGGGAGCAGTTCTTC; D: TRBD2; V: TRBV7-3; size: .; J: TRBJ2-1
CDR3: CASSFVVLSEQYF; DNA: TGTGCCAGCAGCTTCGTCGTCCTATCCGAGCAGTACTTC; D: .; V: TRBV5-4; size: .; J: TRBJ2-7
CDR3: CASSYAQGRDTQYF; DNA: TGTGCCAGCAGTTACGCACAGGGGAGAGATACGCAGTATTTT; D: TRBD1; V: TRBV6-2/TRBV6-3; size: .; J: TRBJ2-3
CDR3: CASSQGGMGSGGPYGYTF; DNA: TGTGCCAGCAGCCAAGGGGGCATGGGGAGTGGGGGCCCCTATGGCTACACCTTC; D: .; V: TRBV3-1/TRBV3-2; size: once; J: TRBJ1-2
CDR3: CASTRRVAKNIQYF; DNA: TGTGCCAGCACCAGACGGGTAGCCAAAAACATTCAGTACTTC; D: .; V: TRBV21-1; size: once; J: TRBJ2-4
CDR3: CASSSGGTQYF; DNA: TGTGCCAGCAGCTCAGGGGGGACCCAGTACTTC; D: TRBD1; V: TRBV11-2; size: .; J: TRBJ2-5
CDR3: CASSLSGAENTEAFF; DNA: TGTGCCAGCAGCTTATCAGGGGCGGAGAACACTGAAGCTTTCTTT; D: .; V: TRBV7-2; size: .; J: TRBJ1-1
CDR3: CASSLVDRGGYGYTF; DNA: TGTGCCAGCAGCTTAGTGGACAGGGGCGGCTATGGCTACACCTTC; D: TRBD1; V: TRBV7-2; size: .; J: TRBJ1-2
CDR3: CATGGRGASRREQFF; DNA: TGTGCCACCGGGGGGAGAGGAGCGAGCCGAAGGGAGCAGTTCTTC; D: .; V: TRBV24-1; size: .; J: TRBJ2-1
CDR3: CASSIVEQPKETQYF; DNA: TGTGCCAGTAGTATAGTCGAACAGCCCAAAGAGACCCAGTACTTC; D: .; V: TRBV19; size: .; J: TRBJ2-5